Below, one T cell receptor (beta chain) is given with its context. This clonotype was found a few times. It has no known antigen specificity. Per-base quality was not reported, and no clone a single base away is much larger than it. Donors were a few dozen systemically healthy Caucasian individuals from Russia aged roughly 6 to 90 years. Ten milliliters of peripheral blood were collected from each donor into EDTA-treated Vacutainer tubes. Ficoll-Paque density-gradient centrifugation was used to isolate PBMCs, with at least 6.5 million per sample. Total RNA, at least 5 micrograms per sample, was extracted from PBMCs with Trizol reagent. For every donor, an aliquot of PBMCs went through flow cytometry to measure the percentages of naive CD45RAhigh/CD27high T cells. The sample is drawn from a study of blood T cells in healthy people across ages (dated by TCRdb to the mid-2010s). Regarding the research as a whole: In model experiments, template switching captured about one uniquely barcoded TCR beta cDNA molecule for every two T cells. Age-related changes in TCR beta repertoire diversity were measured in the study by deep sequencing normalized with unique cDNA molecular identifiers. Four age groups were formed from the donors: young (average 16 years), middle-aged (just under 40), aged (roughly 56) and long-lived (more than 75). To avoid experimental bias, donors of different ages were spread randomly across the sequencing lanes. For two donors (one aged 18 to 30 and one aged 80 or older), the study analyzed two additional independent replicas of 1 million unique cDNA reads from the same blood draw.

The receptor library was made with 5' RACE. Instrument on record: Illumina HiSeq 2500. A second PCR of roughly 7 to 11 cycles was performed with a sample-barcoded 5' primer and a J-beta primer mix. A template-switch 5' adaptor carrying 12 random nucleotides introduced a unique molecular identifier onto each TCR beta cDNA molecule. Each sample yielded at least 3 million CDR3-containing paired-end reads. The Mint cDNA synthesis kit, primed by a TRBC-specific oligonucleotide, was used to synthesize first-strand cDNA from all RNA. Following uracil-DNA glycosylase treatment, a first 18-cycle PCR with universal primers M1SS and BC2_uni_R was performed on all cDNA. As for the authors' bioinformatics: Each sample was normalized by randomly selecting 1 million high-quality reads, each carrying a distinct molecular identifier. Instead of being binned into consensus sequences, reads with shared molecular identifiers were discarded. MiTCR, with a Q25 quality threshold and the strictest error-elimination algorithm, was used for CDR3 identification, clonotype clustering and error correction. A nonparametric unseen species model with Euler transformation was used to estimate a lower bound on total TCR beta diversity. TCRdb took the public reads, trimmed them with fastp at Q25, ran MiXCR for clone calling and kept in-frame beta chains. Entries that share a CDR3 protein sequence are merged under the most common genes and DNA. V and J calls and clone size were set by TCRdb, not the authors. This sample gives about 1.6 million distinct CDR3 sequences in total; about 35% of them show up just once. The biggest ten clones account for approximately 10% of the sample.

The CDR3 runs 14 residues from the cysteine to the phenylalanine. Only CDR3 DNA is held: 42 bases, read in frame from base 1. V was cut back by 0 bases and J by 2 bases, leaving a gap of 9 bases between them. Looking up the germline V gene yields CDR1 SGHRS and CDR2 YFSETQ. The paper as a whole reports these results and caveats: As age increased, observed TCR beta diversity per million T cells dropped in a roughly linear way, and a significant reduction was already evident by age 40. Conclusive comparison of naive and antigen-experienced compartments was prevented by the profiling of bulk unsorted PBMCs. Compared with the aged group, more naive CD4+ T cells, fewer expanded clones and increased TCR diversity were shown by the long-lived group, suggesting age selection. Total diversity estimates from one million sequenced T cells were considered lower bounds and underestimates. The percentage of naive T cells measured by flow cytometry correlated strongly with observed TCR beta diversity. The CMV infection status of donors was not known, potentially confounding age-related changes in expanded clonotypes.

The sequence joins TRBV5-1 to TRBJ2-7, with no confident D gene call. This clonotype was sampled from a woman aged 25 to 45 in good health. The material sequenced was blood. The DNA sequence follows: TGCGCCAGCAGCTTGGACCCGGATCCCTACGAGCAGTACTTC. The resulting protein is CASSLDPDPYEQYF.